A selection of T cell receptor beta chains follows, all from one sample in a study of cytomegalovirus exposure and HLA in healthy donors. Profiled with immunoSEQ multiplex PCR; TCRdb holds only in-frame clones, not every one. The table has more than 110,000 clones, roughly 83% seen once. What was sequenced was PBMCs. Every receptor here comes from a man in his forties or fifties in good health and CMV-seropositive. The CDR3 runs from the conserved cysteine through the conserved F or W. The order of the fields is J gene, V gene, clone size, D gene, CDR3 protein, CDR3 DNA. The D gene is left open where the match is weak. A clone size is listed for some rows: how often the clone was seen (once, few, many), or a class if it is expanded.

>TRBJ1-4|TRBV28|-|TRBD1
CASSSGQDGNEKLFF
TGTGCCAGCAGTTCAGGACAGGACGGCAATGAAAAACTGTTTTTT
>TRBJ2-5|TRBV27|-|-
CASSRVGGETQYF
TGTGCCAGCAGCCGAGTGGGGGGAGAGACCCAGTACTTC
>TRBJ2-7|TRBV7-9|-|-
CASSRSSVYEQYF
TGTGCCAGCAGCCGTTCTAGCGTTTACGAGCAGTACTTC
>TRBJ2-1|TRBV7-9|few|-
CSSSLALNEQFF
TGTTCCAGCAGCTTAGCCCTCAATGAGCAGTTCTTC
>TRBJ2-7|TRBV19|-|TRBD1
CASRQGWGEQYF
TGTGCCAGTAGACAGGGGTGGGGCGAGCAGTACTTC
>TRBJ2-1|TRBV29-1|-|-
CSADQRSYNEQFF
TGCAGCGCCGATCAGAGGTCCTACAATGAGCAGTTCTTC
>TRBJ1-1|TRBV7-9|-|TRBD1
CASSQTGLVTEAFF
TGTGCCAGCAGCCAGACAGGGTTAGTAACTGAAGCTTTCTTT
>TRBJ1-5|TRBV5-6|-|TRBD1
CASSLGAGTANQPQHF
TGTGCCAGCAGCCTGGGCGCCGGGACAGCGAATCAGCCCCAGCATTTT
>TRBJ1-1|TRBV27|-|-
CASSLLQMNTEAFF
TGTGCCAGCAGTTTACTACAGATGAACACTGAAGCTTTCTTT
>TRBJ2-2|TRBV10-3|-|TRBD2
CAIRVTSGGLWTGELFF
TGTGCCATCAGGGTGACTAGCGGGGGACTCTGGACCGGGGAGCTGTTTTTT
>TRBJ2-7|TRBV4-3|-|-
CASSQDSQTYEQYF
TGCGCCAGCAGCCAAGACAGTCAAACCTACGAGCAGTACTTC
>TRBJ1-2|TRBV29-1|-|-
CSVDPREGYGYTF
TGCAGCGTTGACCCCAGGGAGGGCTATGGCTACACCTTC
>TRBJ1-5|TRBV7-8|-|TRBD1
CASSPDRGHNQPQHF
TGTGCCAGCAGCCCCGACAGGGGGCACAATCAGCCCCAGCATTTT
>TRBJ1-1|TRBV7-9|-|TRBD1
CASSLRQGVNTEAFF
TGTGCCAGCAGCTTACGACAGGGGGTGAACACTGAAGCTTTCTTT
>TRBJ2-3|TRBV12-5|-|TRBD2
CASGLVLAAGFTDTQYF
TGTGCTAGTGGTTTGGTACTTGCAGCGGGATTCACAGATACGCAGTATTTT
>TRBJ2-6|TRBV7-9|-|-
CSSSRRQSSGANVLTF
TGTTCCAGCAGCCGCAGACAGTCCTCTGGGGCCAACGTCCTGACTTTC
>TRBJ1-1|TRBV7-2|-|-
CASSLDLGRATEAFF
TGTGCCAGCAGCTTAGATTTAGGGAGGGCCACTGAAGCTTTCTTT
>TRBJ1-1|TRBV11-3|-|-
CASSSRHLRQDTEAFF
TGTGCCAGCAGCTCACGCCATCTAAGACAGGACACTGAAGCTTTCTTT
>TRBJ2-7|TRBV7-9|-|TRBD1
CASSNQWDSHEQYF
TGTGCCAGCAGCAACCAGTGGGACAGTCACGAGCAGTACTTC
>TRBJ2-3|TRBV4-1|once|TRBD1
CASSHSTDRRTDTQYF
TGCGCCAGCAGCCATTCCACGGACAGGAGGACAGATACGCAGTATTTT